The 32 T cell receptor beta chains presented below share a single source sample, sequenced in a study of blood T cell repertoires in COVID-19. Clones were read by immunoSEQ multiplex PCR, and TCRdb kept only the in-frame ones, dropping some. This table has 70,000 or so clones, under 85% appearing once. The sample comprised peripheral blood. Receptor source: a man in his 70s with acute or convalescent COVID-19.

This clone was counted a single time. The V and J genes are TRBV6-1 and TRBJ1-1, with a weak D call TRBD1 (6 bases). The CDR3 contains 16 residues. The V gene lost 1 base and the J gene lost 5 bases, with 17 bases spanning the gap. Looked up from germline, CDR1 is MNHNS and CDR2 is SASEGT. The CDR3 DNA reads as TGTGCCAGCAGTGAAGGTTGGGGGGGCGGAAAGACTGAAGCTTTCTTT. Protein sequence: CASSEGWGGGKTEAFF.

The chain is built from TRBV5-1 and TRBJ2-3, with TRBD2 matching over 13 bases. The CDR3 consists of 16 residues. Germline V gene sequence: CDR1 SGHRS, CDR2 YFSETQ. Trimming at V came to 4 bases and at J to 6 bases, leaving 8 bases not matched to a gene. This CDR3 reads CASSPRTSGSSDTQYF. The DNA for the CDR3 is TGCGCCAGCAGCCCGCGGACTAGCGGGAGTTCGGATACGCAGTATTTT.

The chain has TRBV28 and TRBJ1-2; 8 positions agree with TRBD1. Germline V gene sequence: CDR1 MDHEN, CDR2 SYDVKM. Trimming at V came to 5 bases and at J to 8 bases, leaving 10 bases not matched to a gene. This CDR3 is 14 amino acids long. CDR3 in amino acids: CASSLQTGAGGYTF. CDR3 DNA sequence: TGTGCCAGCAGTCTCCAGACAGGGGCGGGAGGCTACACCTTC.

This clone was counted between two and nine times. This chain links TRBV19 with TRBJ1-2, with 8 bases aligning to TRBD1. The CDR3 consists of 15 residues. The J segment lost 5 bases and the V segment lost 3 bases, leaving 8 bases of the junction unmatched. In germline, CDR1 is LNHDA, CDR2 SQIVND (reference sequence). CDR3 in DNA: TGTGCCAGTAGTATTGACAGGGGTCCCTCTTATGGCTACACCTTC. Its translation is CASSIDRGPSYGYTF. The full variable domain, in which reference TRBV19 and TRBJ1-2 provide the parts outside the CDR3, is DGGITQSPKYLFRKEGQNVTLSCEQNLNHDAMYWYRQDPGQGLRLIYYSQIVNDFQKGDIAEGYSVSREKKESFPLTVTSAQKNPTAFYLCASSIDRGPSYGYTFGSGTRLTVV.

This chain links TRBV27 with TRBJ2-2, with 10 positions matching TRBD2. The CDR3 is made up of 15 amino acids. Germline V gene data show CDR1 as MNHEY and CDR2 as SMNVEV (reference sequence). With 6 bases clipped from V and 4 bases from J, the junction kept 5 bases outside the gene matches. The CDR3 reads CASRTGLASTGELFF. The CDR3 DNA follows: TGTGCCAGCAGAACGGGACTAGCGAGCACCGGGGAGCTGTTTTTT.

This chain links TRBV5-6 with TRBJ1-5, with 9 bases aligning to TRBD1. Germline assignment: CDR1 SGHDT and CDR2 YYEEEE. The CDR3 has 14 residues. Trimming at V came to 5 bases and at J to 4 bases, leaving 4 bases not matched to a gene. The chain's CDR3 is CASRRQGVNQPQHF. In nucleotides, the CDR3 is TGTGCCAGCAGGAGACAGGGGGTAAATCAGCCCCAGCATTTT.

V is TRBV5-4 and J is TRBJ1-1; D is undetermined. V lost 3 bases, J lost 1 base, and 10 bases lay in between. The CDR3 spans 14 residues. The V gene's germline CDR1 is SGHNT and CDR2 YYREEE (reference sequence). CDR3 in amino acids: CASSSARGNTEAFF. For the CDR3, the DNA is TGTGCCAGCAGCTCGGCAAGAGGGAACACTGAAGCTTTCTTT.

CDR3 in DNA: TGCAGCGTTGAAAGAGGGGGCTATGGCTACACCTTC. Amino acids: CSVERGGYGYTF. The chain carries TRBV29-1 and TRBJ1-2; D might be TRBD1 (6 bases). The germline CDR1 and CDR2 sequences are SQVTM and ANQGSEA. V was cut by 2 bases and J by 4 bases, with 8 bases left in between. The CDR3 totals 12 residues.

This clone was found a few times. This chain uses TRBV7-9 with TRBJ1-3, with D perhaps matching TRBD1 (6 bases). Trimming removed 2 bases from V and 0 bases from J, with 11 bases in between. Germline CDR1 is SEHNR and CDR2 is FQNEAQ (reference sequence). The CDR3 loop spans 16 amino acids. The CDR3 DNA is TGTGCCAGCAGCTTATCGGGACAAATCTCTGGAAACACCATATATTTT. Its translation is CASSLSGQISGNTIYF.

This clone was observed a few times. V usage is TRBV27 and J usage is TRBJ2-1; 9 bases agree with TRBD1. There are 16 residues in the CDR3. Germline CDR1 is MNHEY and CDR2 is SMNVEV (reference sequence). J gave up 2 bases and V 6 bases, and 8 bases lay outside the gene matches. The CDR3 spells CASSRLGQGAYNEQFF. In DNA form, the CDR3 reads TGTGCCAGCAGCCGTCTGGGACAGGGTGCCTACAATGAGCAGTTCTTC.

V gene TRBV6-2 or TRBV6-3 combines with J gene TRBJ1-5; 7 nucleotides line up with TRBD1. J lost 2 bases, V lost 2 bases, and 9 bases had no gene match. The CDR3 runs to 17 residues. Germline assignment: CDR1 MNHEY and CDR2 SVGEGT. The CDR3 DNA is TGTGCCAGCAGTTACCCCAGGGACAGTCGTGGCAATCAGCCCCAGCATTTT. This encodes CASSYPRDSRGNQPQHF.

The chain has TRBV18 and TRBJ2-7, with D uncertain. Germline-derived CDR1 and CDR2 are KGHSH and LQKENI. V was trimmed by 3 bases and J by 2 bases, leaving 5 bases between them. This CDR3 has 12 amino acids. The CDR3 nucleotides are TGTGCCAGCTCACCCTCTCCCTACGAGCAGTACTTC. Its translation is CASSPSPYEQYF.

The rearrangement links TRBV28 to TRBJ1-1; possible D gene TRBD1, 6 bases. CDR3 length: 14 amino acids. CDR1 and CDR2 (germline): MDHEN, SYDVKM. Deletions cut 6 bases from V and 4 bases from J, with 15 bases between. The CDR3 DNA reads TGTGCCAGCAGCCCCGGACAGTTGCGCACTGAAGCTTTCTTT. The encoded protein is CASSPGQLRTEAFF. Full variable domain (remainder filled in from reference TRBV28 and TRBJ1-1): DVKVTQSSRYLVKRTGEKVFLECVQDMDHENMFWYRQDPGLGLRLIYFSYDVKMKEKGDIPEGYSVSREKKERFSLILESASTNQTSMYLCASSPGQLRTEAFFGQGTRLTVV.

J is TRBJ1-1 and V is TRBV27, with D unresolved. V lost 6 bases to trimming and J lost 1 base, with 9 bases between them. The CDR3 contains 13 residues. Germline V lookup: CDR1 MNHEY, CDR2 SMNVEV (reference sequence). CDR3 in DNA: TGTGCCAGCAGAATAAGCCAGAACACTGAAGCTTTCTTT. Translating it yields CASRISQNTEAFF.

This chain uses TRBV12-3 or TRBV12-4 with TRBJ1-6; possible D gene TRBD1, 5 bases. The V end lost 6 bases, the J end lost 6 bases, and 9 bases lay between the germline ends. This CDR3 is 13 amino acids long. The CDR3 loop is CASSLDSNSPLHF. The CDR3 DNA sequence: TGTGCCAGCAGCCTCGACAGTAATTCACCCCTCCACTTT.

This clone was seen just once. The V and J genes are TRBV5-1 and TRBJ1-6, with TRBD1 matching over 7 bases. The CDR3 spans 14 residues. V lost 1 base, J lost 8 bases, and 3 bases stayed unmatched. Germline-derived CDR1 and CDR2 are SGHRS and YFSETQ. The CDR3 DNA follows: TGCGCCAGCAGCTTGCAGGGGGTAGATTCACCCCTCCACTTT. Protein sequence: CASSLQGVDSPLHF. The entire variable domain, with the rest obtained from reference TRBV5-1 and TRBJ1-6, is as follows: KAGVTQTPRYLIKTRGQQVTLSCSPISGHRSVSWYQQTPGQGLQFLFEYFSETQRNKGNFPGRFSGRQFSNSRSEMNVSTLELGDSALYLCASSLQGVDSPLHFGNGTRLTVT.

The rearrangement joins TRBV24-1 to TRBJ2-3, with 9 positions matching TRBD2. Germline CDR1 KGHDR, CDR2 SFDVKD. The length of the CDR3 is 17 residues. The V and J ends lost 3 bases and 2 bases, in that order; junction bases with no gene match: 8. The CDR3 sequence: CATSDAPGLANTDTQYF. DNA for the CDR3: TGTGCCACCAGTGATGCCCCGGGACTAGCTAACACAGATACGCAGTATTTT.

This chain joins TRBV19 and TRBJ1-2; TRBD1 aligns across 12 bases. Germline V gene data show CDR1 as LNHDA and CDR2 as SQIVND (reference sequence). The CDR3 runs 14 residues. The V gene end was trimmed by 7 bases and the J gene end by 5 bases; junction bases not matched to a gene: 5. The CDR3 region has the DNA TGTGCCAGTAATCCGGGACAGGGGGCATATGGCTACACCTTC. Its translation is CASNPGQGAYGYTF. The variable domain in full, with the rest retrieved from reference TRBV19 and TRBJ1-2, is DGGITQSPKYLFRKEGQNVTLSCEQNLNHDAMYWYRQDPGQGLRLIYYSQIVNDFQKGDIAEGYSVSREKKESFPLTVTSAQKNPTAFYLCASNPGQGAYGYTFGSGTRLTVV.

This chain uses TRBV7-3 with TRBJ2-5; TRBD1 might be the D (6 bases). Between the trimmed V and J ends, which lost 5 bases and 7 bases, there was a span of 20 bases. This CDR3 has 15 residues. Germline V gene sequence: CDR1 SGHTA, CDR2 FQGTGA. The CDR3 DNA follows: TGTGCCAGCAGCCCGGGACACCTCGGCTTAGGGACCCAGTACTTC. It specifies CASSPGHLGLGTQYF.

The chain carries TRBV5-1 and TRBJ2-1; a possible D gene is TRBD2 (5 bases). With 3 bases removed from V and 15 bases from J, the gap between germline ends came to 16 bases. The CDR3 contains 12 residues. Germline CDR1 and CDR2: SGHRS and YFSETQ. CDR3 nucleotides: TGCGCCAGCAGCTCGGCTAGCCAAGGGAGGTTCTTC. Amino acids: CASSSASQGRFF.

The CDR3 region has the DNA TGTGCCAGCAGCTTAACGCCCCGCGGGACAGGGGCCCCGAACACCGGGGAGCTGTTTTTT. It specifies CASSLTPRGTGAPNTGELFF. This chain links TRBV7-3 with TRBJ2-2; 10 bases map to TRBD1. The CDR3 covers 20 residues. After removal of 0 bases from V and 0 bases from J, the junction contained 10 bases not matched to a gene. Germline-derived CDR1 and CDR2 are SGHTA and FQGTGA.

The gene calls are TRBV6-2 or TRBV6-3 and TRBJ2-3, with TRBD1 matching 9 bases. This CDR3 region has 15 residues. The V gene end was trimmed by 4 bases and the J gene end by 5 bases; junction bases not matched to a gene: 7. CDR1 and CDR2 from the germline V gene are MNHEY and SVGEGT. The CDR3 DNA reads TGTGCCAGCAGTTCTGGGACAGGGAGAGGAGATACGCAGTATTTT. Its translation is CASSSGTGRGDTQYF.

This chain joins TRBV11-3 and TRBJ2-5; 7 bases align to TRBD1. After removal of 4 bases from V and 5 bases from J, the junction contained 10 bases not matched to a gene. The CDR3 spans 15 residues. Per the germline V gene, CDR1 is SGHNT and CDR2 is YENEEA. CDR3 sequence reads: CASSSARGLGETQYF. DNA for the CDR3: TGTGCCAGCAGCTCAGCCAGGGGGTTAGGTGAGACCCAGTACTTC.

The chain joins TRBV28 to TRBJ1-5; 10 bases match TRBD1. Germline V gene lookup returns CDR1 MDHEN and CDR2 SYDVKM. Unmatched junction bases numbered 2, after V lost 4 bases and J lost 5 bases. This CDR3 has 14 amino acids. The CDR3 DNA follows: TGTGCCAGCAGTTCAGGACAGGGGGATCAGCCCCAGCATTTT. It specifies CASSSGQGDQPQHF.

The chain is built from TRBV27 and TRBJ2-7; tentatively, D is TRBD2 (5 bases). The V gene lost 1 base and the J gene lost 5 bases, with 9 bases spanning the gap. This CDR3 contains 13 residues. Germline V CDR1 and CDR2: MNHEY, SMNVEV (reference sequence). CDR3 sequence (DNA): TGTGCCAGCAGTTTATATGAGGGCCACGAGCAGTACTTC. Protein sequence: CASSLYEGHEQYF.

The chain has TRBV3-1 (or the pseudogene TRBV3-2) and TRBJ1-1; D is ambiguous. Looked up from germline, CDR1 is LGHDT and CDR2 is YNNKEL (reference sequence). Trimming stripped 4 bases from V and 2 bases from J, with 8 bases between. This CDR3 region has 13 residues. For the CDR3, the DNA is TGTGCCAGCAGCCGAGTGCCCAACACTGAAGCTTTCTTT. Translation gives CASSRVPNTEAFF.

This chain joins TRBV3-1 (or the pseudogene TRBV3-2) and TRBJ2-7, with D unclear. V was clipped by 0 bases and J by 4 bases, with 10 bases between them. There are 14 residues in the CDR3. CDR1 is LGHDT and CDR2 is YNNKEL in the germline V gene (reference sequence). Written as DNA, the CDR3 is TGTGCCAGCAGCCAAGATTTGGGCACTTACGAGCAGTACTTC. Protein sequence: CASSQDLGTYEQYF.

This chain links TRBV7-9 with TRBJ2-2; D call uncertain. This CDR3 region has 14 residues. From germline, CDR1 is SEHNR and CDR2 FQNEAQ (reference sequence). Trimming stripped 2 bases from V and 4 bases from J, with 8 bases between. The CDR3 here is CASSLPDTTGELFF. The CDR3 region has the DNA TGTGCCAGCAGCTTACCAGACACCACCGGGGAGCTGTTTTTT.

CDR3 loop: CASRAQAHYGYTF. DNA for the CDR3: TGTGCCAGCAGGGCACAGGCCCACTATGGCTACACCTTC. V is TRBV12-3 or TRBV12-4 and J is TRBJ1-2, with D perhaps matching TRBD1 (5 bases). The V and J ends lost 6 bases and 3 bases respectively, with 11 bases between them. The CDR3 spans 13 residues.

The chain couples TRBV19 to TRBJ1-2, with D perhaps TRBD1 (6 bases). Per germline, CDR1 LNHDA and CDR2 SQIVND (reference sequence). The germline V and J ends were trimmed by 5 bases and 7 bases, with 11 bases remaining between them. CDR3 length: 12 amino acids. This chain's CDR3 is CASSETGGGYTF. CDR3 bases: TGTGCCAGTAGTGAGACAGGTGGTGGCTACACCTTC.

This sequence joins TRBV10-3 and TRBJ2-6, with 9 nucleotides matching TRBD2. This CDR3 is built from 16 residues. V trimming: 8 bases; J trimming: 0 bases; junction bases outside the gene matches: 5. The germline V gene has CDR1 ENHRY and CDR2 SYGVKD. DNA of the CDR3: TGTGCCATCTCCGCGGGGGGGTACTCTGGGGCCAACGTCCTGACTTTC. It yields the protein CAISAGGYSGANVLTF.

V usage is TRBV15 and J usage is TRBJ1-6, with D maybe TRBD1 (6 bases). V was pared by 4 bases and J by 9 bases, with 19 bases between. The V gene's germline CDR1 is LNHNV and CDR2 YYDKDF (reference sequence). The CDR3 loop spans 16 amino acids. The CDR3 loop reads CATSKNRVQGSSPLHF. CDR3 nucleotide sequence: TGTGCCACCAGCAAGAACAGGGTCCAAGGGAGTTCACCCCTCCACTTT.